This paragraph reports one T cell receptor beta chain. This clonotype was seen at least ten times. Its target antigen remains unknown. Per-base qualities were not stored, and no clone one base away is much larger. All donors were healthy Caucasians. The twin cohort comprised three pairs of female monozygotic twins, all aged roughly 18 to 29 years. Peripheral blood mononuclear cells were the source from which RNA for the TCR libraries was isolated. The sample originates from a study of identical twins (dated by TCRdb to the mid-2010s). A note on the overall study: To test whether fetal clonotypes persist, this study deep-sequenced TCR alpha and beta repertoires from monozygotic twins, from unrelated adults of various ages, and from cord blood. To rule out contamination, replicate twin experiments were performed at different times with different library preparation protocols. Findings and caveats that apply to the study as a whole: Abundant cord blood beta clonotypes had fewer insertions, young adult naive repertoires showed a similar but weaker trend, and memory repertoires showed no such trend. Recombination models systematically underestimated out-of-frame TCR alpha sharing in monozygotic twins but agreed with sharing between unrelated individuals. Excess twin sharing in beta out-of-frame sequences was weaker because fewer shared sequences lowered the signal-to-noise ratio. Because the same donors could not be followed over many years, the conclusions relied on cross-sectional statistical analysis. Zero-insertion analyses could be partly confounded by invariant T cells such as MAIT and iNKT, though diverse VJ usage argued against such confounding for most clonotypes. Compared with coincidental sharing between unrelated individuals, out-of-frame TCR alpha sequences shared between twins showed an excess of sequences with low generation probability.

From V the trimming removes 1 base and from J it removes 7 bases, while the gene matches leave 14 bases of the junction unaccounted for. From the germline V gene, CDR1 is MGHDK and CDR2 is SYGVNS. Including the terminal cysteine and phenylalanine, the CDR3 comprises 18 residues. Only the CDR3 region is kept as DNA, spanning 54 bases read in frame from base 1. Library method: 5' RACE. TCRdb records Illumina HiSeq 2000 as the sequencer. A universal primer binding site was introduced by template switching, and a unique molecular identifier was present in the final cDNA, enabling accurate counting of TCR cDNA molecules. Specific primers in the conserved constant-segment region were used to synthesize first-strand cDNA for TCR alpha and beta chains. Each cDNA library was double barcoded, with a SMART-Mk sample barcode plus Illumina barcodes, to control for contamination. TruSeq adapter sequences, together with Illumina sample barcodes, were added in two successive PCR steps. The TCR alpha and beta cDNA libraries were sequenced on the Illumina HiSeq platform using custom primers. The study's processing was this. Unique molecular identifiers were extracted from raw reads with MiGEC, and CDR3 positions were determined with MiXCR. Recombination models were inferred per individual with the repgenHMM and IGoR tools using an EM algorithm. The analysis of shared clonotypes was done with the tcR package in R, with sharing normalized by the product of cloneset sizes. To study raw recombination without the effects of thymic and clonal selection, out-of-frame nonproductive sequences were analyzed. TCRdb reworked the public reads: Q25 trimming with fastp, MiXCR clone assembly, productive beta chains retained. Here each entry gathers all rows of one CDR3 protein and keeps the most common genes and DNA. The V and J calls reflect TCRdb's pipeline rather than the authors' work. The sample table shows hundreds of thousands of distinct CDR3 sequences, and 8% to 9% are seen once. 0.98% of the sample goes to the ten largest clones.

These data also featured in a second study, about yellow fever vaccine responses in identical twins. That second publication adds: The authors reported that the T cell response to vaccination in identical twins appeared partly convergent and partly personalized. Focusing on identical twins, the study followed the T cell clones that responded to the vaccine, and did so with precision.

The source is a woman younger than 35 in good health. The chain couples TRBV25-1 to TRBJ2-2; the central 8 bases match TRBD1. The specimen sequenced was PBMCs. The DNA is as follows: TGTGCCAGCAGTGAATTTCCGGACAGGGACTCTGTGGACGGGGAGCTGTTTTTT. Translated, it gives CASSEFPDRDSVDGELFF.